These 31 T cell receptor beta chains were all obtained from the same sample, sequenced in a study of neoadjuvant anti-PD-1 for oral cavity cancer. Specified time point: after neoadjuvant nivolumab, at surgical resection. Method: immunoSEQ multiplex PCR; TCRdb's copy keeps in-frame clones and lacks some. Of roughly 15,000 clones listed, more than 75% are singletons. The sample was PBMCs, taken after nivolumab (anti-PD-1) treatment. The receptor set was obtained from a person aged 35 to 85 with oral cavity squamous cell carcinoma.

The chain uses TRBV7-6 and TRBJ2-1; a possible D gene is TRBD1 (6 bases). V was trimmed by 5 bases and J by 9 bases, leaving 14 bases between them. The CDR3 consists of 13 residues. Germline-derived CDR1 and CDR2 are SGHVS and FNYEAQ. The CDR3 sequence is CASSPRTEGEQFF. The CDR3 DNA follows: TGTGCCAGCAGCCCGAGGACAGAGGGTGAGCAGTTCTTC. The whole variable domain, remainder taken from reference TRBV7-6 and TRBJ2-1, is GAGVSQSPRYKVTKRGQDVALRCDPISGHVSLYWYRQALGQGPEFLTYFNYEAQQDKSGLPNDRFSAERPEGSISTLTIQRTEQRDSAMYRCASSPRTEGEQFFGPGTRLTVL.

CDR3: CASSSTGNEQYF. The CDR3 DNA sequence: TGTGCCAGCAGTTCAACAGGAAACGAGCAGTACTTC. The chain recombines TRBV6-6 with TRBJ2-7, with D possibly matching TRBD1 (5 bases). V was clipped by 4 bases and J by 5 bases, with 9 bases between them. The CDR3 spans 12 residues. Germline V gene sequence: CDR1 MNHNY, CDR2 SVGAGI (reference sequence).

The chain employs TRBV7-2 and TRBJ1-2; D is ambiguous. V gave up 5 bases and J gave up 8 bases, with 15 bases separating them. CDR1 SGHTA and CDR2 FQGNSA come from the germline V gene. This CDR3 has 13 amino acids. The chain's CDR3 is CASSPEHTSGYTF. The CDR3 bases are TGTGCCAGCAGCCCGGAACATACCTCGGGCTACACCTTC.

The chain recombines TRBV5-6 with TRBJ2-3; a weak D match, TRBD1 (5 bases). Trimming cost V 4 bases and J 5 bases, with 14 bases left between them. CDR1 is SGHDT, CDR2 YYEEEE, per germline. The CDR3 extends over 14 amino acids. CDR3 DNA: TGTGCCAGCAGCCACGGACACGTTCAAGATACGCAGTATTTT. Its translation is CASSHGHVQDTQYF.

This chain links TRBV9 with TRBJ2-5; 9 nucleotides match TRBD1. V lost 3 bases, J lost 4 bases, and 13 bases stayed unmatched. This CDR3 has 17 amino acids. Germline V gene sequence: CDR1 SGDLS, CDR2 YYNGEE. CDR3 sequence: CASSGSDGTGWRETQYF. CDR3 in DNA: TGTGCCAGCAGCGGGAGCGACGGGACAGGGTGGCGAGAGACCCAGTACTTC.

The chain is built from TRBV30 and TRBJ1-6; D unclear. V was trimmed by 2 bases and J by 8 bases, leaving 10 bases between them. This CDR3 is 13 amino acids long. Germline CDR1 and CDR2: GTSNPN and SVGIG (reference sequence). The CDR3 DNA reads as TGTGCCTGGAGTTCTGGGTGGGATTCACCCCTCCACTTT. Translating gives CAWSSGWDSPLHF.

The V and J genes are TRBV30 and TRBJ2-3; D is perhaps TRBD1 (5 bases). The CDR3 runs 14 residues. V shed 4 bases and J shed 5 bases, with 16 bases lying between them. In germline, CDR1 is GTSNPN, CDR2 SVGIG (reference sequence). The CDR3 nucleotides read TGTGCCTGGACCCAGGGCAAGGGCGGAGATACGCAGTATTTT. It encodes CAWTQGKGGDTQYF. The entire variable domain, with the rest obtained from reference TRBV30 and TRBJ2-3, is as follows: SQTIHQWPATLVQPVGSPLSLECTVEGTSNPNLYWYRQAAGRGLQLLFYSVGIGQISSEVPQNLSASRPQDRQFILSSKKLLLSDSGFYLCAWTQGKGGDTQYFGPGTRLTVL.

The CDR3 DNA reads TGTGCCAGCAGCACTATGACAGCCCGTAACTATGGCTACACCTTC. Translating gives CASSTMTARNYGYTF. The chain recombines TRBV4-2 with TRBJ1-2, with D possibly TRBD1 on 5 matching bases. The CDR3 runs 15 residues. CDR1 and CDR2 (germline): LGHNA, YNFKEQ. V was cut by 5 bases and J by 1 base, with 14 bases left in between.

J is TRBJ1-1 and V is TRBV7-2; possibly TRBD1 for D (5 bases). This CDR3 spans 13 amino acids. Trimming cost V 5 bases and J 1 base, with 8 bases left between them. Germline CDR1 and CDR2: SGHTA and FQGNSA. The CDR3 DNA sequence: TGTGCCAGCAGCCGAGACAGGAACACTGAAGCTTTCTTT. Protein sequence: CASSRDRNTEAFF.

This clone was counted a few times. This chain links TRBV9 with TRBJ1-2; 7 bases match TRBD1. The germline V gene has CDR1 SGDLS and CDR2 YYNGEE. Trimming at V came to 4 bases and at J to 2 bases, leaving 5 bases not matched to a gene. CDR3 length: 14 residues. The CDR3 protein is CASSPSTGNYGYTF. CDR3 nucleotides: TGTGCCAGCAGCCCATCGACAGGGAACTATGGCTACACCTTC.

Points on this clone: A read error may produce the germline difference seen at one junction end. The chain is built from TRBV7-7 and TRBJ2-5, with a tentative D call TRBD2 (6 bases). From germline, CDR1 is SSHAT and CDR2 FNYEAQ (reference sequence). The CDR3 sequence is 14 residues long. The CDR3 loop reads CASSPGLFKETQYF. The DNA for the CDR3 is TGTGCTAGCAGCCCAGGACTATTTAAAGAGACCCAGTACTTC.

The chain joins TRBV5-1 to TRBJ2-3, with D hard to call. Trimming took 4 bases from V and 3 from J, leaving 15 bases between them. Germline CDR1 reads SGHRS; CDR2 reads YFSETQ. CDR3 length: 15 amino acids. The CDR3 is CASSADPTQTDTQYF. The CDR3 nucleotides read TGCGCCAGCAGCGCTGACCCGACCCAGACAGATACGCAGTATTTT.

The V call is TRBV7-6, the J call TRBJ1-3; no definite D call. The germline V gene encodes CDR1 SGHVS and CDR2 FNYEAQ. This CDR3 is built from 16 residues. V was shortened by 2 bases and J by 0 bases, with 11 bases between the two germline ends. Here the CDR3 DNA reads TGTGCCAGCAGCTTAAGGGCCGCCGCCTCTGGAAACACCATATATTTT. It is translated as CASSLRAAASGNTIYF.

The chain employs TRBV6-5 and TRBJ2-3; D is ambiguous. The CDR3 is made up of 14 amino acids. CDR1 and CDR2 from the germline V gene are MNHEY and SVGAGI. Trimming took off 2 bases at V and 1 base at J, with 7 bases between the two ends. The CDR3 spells CASSYGWRTDTQYF. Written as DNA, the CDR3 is TGTGCCAGCAGTTACGGCTGGCGCACAGATACGCAGTATTTT.

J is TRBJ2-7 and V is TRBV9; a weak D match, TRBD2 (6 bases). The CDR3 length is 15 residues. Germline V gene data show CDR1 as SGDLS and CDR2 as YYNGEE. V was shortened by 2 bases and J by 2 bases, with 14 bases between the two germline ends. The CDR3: CASSVGASATYEQYF. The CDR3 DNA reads TGTGCCAGCAGCGTTGGGGCTAGCGCTACCTACGAGCAGTACTTC.

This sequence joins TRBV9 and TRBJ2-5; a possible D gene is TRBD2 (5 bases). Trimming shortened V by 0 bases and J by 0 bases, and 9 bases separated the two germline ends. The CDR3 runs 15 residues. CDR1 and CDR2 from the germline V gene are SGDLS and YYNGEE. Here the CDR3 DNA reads TGTGCCAGCAGCGTAGCGGAGGAGTACCAAGAGACCCAGTACTTC. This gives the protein CASSVAEEYQETQYF.

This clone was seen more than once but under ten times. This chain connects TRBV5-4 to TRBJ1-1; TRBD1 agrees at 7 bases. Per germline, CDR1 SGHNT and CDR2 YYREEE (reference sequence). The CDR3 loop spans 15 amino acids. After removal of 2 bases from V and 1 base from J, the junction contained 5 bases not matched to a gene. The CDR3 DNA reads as TGTGCCAGCAGCTTATCCGGGACAGCGAACACTGAAGCTTTCTTT. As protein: CASSLSGTANTEAFF.

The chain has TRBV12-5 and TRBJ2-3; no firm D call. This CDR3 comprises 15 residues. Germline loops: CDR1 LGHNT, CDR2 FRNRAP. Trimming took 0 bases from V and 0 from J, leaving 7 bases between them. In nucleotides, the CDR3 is TGTGCTAGTGGTTTGGTACAGAACAGCACAGATACGCAGTATTTT. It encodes CASGLVQNSTDTQYF.

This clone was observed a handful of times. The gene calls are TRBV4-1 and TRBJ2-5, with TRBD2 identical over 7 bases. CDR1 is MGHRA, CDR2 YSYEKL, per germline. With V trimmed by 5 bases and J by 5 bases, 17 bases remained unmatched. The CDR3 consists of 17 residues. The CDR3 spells CASSAGVGIRLRETQYF. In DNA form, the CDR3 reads TGCGCCAGCAGCGCGGGGGTCGGGATCCGGCTAAGGGAGACCCAGTACTTC.

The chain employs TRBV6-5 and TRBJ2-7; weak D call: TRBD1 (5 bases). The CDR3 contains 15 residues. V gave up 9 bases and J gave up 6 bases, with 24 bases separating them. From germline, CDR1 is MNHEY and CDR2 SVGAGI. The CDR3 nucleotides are TGTGCCAGGGGGCAGAATACGAATGACGGTCCCGAGCAGTACTTC. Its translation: CARGQNTNDGPEQYF.

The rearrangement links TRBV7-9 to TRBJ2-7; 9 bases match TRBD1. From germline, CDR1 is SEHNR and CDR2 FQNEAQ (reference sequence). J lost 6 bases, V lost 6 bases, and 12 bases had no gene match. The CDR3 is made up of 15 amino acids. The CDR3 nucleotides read TGTGCCAGCAGACACCGCACAGGGGGCAAGGGCGAGCAGTACTTC. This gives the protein CASRHRTGGKGEQYF.

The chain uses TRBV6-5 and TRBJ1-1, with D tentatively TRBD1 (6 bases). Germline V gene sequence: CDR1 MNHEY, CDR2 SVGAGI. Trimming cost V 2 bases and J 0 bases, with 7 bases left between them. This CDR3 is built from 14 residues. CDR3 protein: CASSYDRLNTEAFF. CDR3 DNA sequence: TGTGCCAGCAGTTACGACAGGTTGAACACTGAAGCTTTCTTT.

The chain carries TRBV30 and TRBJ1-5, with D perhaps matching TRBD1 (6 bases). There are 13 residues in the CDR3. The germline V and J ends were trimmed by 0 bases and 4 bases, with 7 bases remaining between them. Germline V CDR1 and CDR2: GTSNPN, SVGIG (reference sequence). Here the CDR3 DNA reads TGTGCCTGGAGTGTACAGGGAAATCAGCCCCAGCATTTT. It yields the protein CAWSVQGNQPQHF.

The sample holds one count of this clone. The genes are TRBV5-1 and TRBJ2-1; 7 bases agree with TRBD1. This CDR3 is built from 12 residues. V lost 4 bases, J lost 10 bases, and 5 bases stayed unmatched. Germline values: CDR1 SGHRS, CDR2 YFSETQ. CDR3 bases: TGCGCCAGCAGCCTCACGGACAGGGAGCAGTTCTTC. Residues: CASSLTDREQFF.

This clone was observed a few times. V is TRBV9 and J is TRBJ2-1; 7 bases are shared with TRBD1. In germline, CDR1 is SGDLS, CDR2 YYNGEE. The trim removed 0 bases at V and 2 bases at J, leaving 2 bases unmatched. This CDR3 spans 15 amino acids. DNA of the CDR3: TGTGCCAGCAGCGTAGACGGGACAGCCTACAATGAGCAGTTCTTC. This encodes CASSVDGTAYNEQFF.

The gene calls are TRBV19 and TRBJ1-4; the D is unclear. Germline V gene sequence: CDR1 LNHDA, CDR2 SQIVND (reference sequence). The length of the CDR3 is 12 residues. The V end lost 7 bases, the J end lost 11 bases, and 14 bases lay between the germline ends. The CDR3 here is CASKETYGKLFF. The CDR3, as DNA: TGTGCCAGTAAGGAGACCTACGGGAAACTGTTTTTT.

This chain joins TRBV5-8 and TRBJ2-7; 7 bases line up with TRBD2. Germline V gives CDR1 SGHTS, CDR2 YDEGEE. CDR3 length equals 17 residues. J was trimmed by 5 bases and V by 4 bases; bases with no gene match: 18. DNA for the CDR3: TGTGCCAGCAGCGACCCCCTGGCGGGACTACTTCTGGACGAGCAGTACTTC. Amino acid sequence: CASSDPLAGLLLDEQYF.

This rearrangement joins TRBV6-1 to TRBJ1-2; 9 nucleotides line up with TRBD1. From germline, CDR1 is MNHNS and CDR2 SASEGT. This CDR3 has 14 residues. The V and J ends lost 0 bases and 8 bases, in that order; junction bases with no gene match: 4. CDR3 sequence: CASSEAGTGLGYTF. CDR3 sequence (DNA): TGTGCCAGCAGTGAAGCCGGGACAGGGCTCGGCTACACCTTC.

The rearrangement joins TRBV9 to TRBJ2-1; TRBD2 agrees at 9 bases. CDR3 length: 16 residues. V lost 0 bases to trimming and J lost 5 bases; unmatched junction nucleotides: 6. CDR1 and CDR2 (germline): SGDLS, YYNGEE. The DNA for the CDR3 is TGTGCCAGCAGCGTAGCCTTTGCGGGAGGGAACAATGAGCAGTTCTTC. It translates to CASSVAFAGGNNEQFF.

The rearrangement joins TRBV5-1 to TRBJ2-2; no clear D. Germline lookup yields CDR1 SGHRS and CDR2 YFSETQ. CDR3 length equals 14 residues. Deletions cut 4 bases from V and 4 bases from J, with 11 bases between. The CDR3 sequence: CASSTGPFTGELFF. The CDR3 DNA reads TGCGCCAGCAGCACCGGACCGTTCACCGGGGAGCTGTTTTTT.

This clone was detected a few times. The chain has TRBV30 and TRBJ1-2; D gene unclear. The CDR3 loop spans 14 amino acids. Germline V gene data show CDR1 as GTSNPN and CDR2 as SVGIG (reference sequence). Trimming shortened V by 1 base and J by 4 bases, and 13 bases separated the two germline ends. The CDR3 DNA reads TGTGCCTGGAGTGCGGCAGGAAGGGCCTATGGCTACACCTTC. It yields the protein CAWSAAGRAYGYTF. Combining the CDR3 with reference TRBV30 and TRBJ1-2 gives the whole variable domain SQTIHQWPATLVQPVGSPLSLECTVEGTSNPNLYWYRQAAGRGLQLLFYSVGIGQISSEVPQNLSASRPQDRQFILSSKKLLLSDSGFYLCAWSAAGRAYGYTFGSGTRLTVV.